What follows describes a single TCR beta chain. The target antigen is unknown. An end of the junction does not agree with germline; a read error may underlie this. Germline CDR1 SGHAT, CDR2 FQNNGV. CDR3 size: 15 residues. Both RNA and DNA were isolated together from about 20-30 mg of bulk tissue that had not been sorted. Synthesis of TCR beta cDNA was carried out from 500 ng total RNA with a constant-region primer. Three nested multiplex PCR rounds, a slightly modified ARM-PCR method, built the TCR beta libraries. Two initial PCR rounds of roughly 10 cycles each paired TRBV1-TRBV30 forward primers with a C-beta reverse primer. One entry per CDR3 protein results from TCRdb running MiXCR on the multiplex PCR reads. Counted here are 80,000 or so distinct CDR3 sequences, roughly two thirds occurring once; the ten biggest clones make up about 13%. This entry is derived from a study of tumor-infiltrating lymphocytes in primary liver carcinoma.

Study observations and caveats: Just about 7-24% of leading clones were found in every one of five regions. In tumor-adjacent and tumor-blood pairs, overlap was lower than in tumor region pairs.

The clonotype originates from an older woman with primary liver carcinoma and hepatitis B virus infection. Material for sequencing was liver tumor tissue from sampling region 4. Described subset: tumor region T4, right-lateral pole. This chain joins TRBV11-2 and TRBJ2-7; D is undetermined. The CDR3 protein is CAGSLDPGHKSEHYF. Written as DNA, the CDR3 is TGTGCCGGCAGCTTAGACCCAGGCCATAAGTCCGAGCACTACTTC.